The text below deals with one T cell receptor beta chain. TCRdb's copy holds only in-frame clones and misses some; the assay was immunoSEQ multiplex PCR. The top ten clones hold roughly 4% of a sample with roughly 11,000 clones, 80% to 90% of them seen once. This sample was included in a study of T cell clonotyping in hematopoietic cell transplantation. The CDR3 totals 12 residues. Germline-derived CDR1 and CDR2 are PRHDT and FYEKMQ (reference sequence). V was cut by 5 bases and J by 2 bases, with 7 bases left in between. The chain carries TRBV13 and TRBJ2-7; no definite D call. The receptor comes from a human donor who either received an allogeneic hematopoietic cell transplant for a myeloid malignancy or was a related donor (not recorded which). Some clones in this sample may be carry-over from other donors' samples. The sequenced sample was peripheral blood mononuclear cells. The CDR3 nucleotides are TGTGCCAGCAGCAAACAAACCTACGAGCAGTACTTC. This codes for CASSKQTYEQYF.